This TCR beta chain was identified in a study of CD8 T cells in Susac syndrome. Whole-study results and caveats: In Susac syndrome, the CD4+ T cell repertoires did not show clonal expansion.

The CD8+ and CD4+ T cells were isolated magnetically using a negative isolation approach, whereas the TEMRA cells were enriched by FACS. A word on this clonotype: Its matching antigen is unknown.

Reverse transcription of roughly 0.45 to 1 ug RNA used random hexamers. TCRdb independently ran MiXCR on the immunoSEQ multiplex PCR reads; one entry per CDR3 protein. The table lists hundreds of thousands of distinct CDR3 sequences, about 94% of them singletons. The receptor's source is a human donor with Susac syndrome. Source material: CD4+ T cells from PBMCs.

The CDR3 coding sequence is TGTGCCAGCAGCCCTGCTAGACAGCGTTTTAATGAAAAACTGTTTTTT. Its translation is CASSPARQRFNEKLFF. The genes are TRBV3-1 and TRBJ1-4, with a possible D match to TRBD1 (5 bases). V was pared by 4 bases and J by 4 bases, with 16 bases between. Germline V gene lookup returns CDR1 LGHDT and CDR2 YNNKEL (reference sequence). The CDR3 length is 16 residues.